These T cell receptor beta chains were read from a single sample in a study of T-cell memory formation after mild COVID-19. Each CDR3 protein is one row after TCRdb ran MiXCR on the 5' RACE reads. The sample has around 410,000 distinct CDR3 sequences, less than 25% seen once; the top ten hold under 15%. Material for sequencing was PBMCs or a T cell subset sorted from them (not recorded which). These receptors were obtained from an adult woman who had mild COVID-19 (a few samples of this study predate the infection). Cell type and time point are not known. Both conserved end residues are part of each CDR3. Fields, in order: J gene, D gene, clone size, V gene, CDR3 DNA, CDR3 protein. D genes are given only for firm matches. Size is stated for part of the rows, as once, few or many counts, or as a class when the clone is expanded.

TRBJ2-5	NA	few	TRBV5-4	TGTGCCAGCAGCTTGTCCGGGGCACTACAAGAGACCCAGTACTTC	CASSLSGALQETQYF
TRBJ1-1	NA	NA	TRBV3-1	TGTGCCAGCAGCCAAGAAGGCAAAAGGGCCACTGAAGCTTTCTTT	CASSQEGKRATEAFF
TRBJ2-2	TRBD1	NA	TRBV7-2	TGTGCCAGCAGAGTCACACAGGGGGGCACCGGGGAGCTGTTTTTT	CASRVTQGGTGELFF
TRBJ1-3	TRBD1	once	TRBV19	TGTGCCAGTAGTCCACGCGGGACAGGGCCTGGAAACACCATATATTTT	CASSPRGTGPGNTIYF
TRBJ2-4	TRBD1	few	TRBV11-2	TGTGCCAGCAGCTTGGGGACAGCCGTCACCCTCTACTTC	CASSLGTAVTLYF
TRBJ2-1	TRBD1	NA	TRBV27	TGTGCCAGCAGTTTATTAACAGGGGGCTATGAGCAGTTCTTC	CASSLLTGGYEQFF
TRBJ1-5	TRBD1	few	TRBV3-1	TGTGCCAGCAGCGCCGGGACAGGGAGGATGAACAATCAGCCCCAGCATTTT	CASSAGTGRMNNQPQHF
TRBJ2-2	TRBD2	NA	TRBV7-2	TGTGCCAGCAGCTCCTTCGGACTAGCGGGGGCCTGGGGCGGGGAGCTGTTTTTT	CASSSFGLAGAWGGELFF
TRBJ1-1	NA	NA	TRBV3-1	TGTGCCAGCAGGCCCACAGGGCTGGGTGAAGCTTTCTTT	CASRPTGLGEAFF
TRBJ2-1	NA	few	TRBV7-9	TGTGCCAGCAGCTTAACCCCCGACGGGACTGCCTACAATGAGCAGTTCTTC	CASSLTPDGTAYNEQFF
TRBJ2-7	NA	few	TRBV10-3	TGTGCCATCAGTGTTGAGGCTAGCGTCTCCTACGAGCAGTACTTC	CAISVEASVSYEQYF
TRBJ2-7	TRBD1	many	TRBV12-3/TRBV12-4	TGTGCCAGCTCCGGGACAGGGAGCTCCTACGAGCAGTACTTC	CASSGTGSSYEQYF
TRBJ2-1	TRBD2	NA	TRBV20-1	TGCAGTGCCCCCGGCGGGGGGTACAATGAGCAGTTCTTC	CSAPGGGYNEQFF
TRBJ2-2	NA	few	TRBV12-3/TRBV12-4	TGTGCCAGCAGTTTAGGCCCGGAGGGAGTAGCGTCGAACACCGGGGAGCTGTTTTTT	CASSLGPEGVASNTGELFF
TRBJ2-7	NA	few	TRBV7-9	TGTGCCAGCAGCTTAGTCCTGGGTTACGAGCAGTACTTC	CASSLVLGYEQYF
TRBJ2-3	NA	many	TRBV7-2	TGTGCCAGCAGCTTAGAGGCACAAGATACGCAGTATTTT	CASSLEAQDTQYF
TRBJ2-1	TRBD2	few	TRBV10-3	TGTGCCATCAGTGAGTCCACTAGCGGGGCTGATGCAAAGCAGTTCTTC	CAISESTSGADAKQFF
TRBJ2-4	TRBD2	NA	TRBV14	TGTGCCAGCAGCCAAGAGTGGCTGGCTAGCGGGAGTGTAATCCTAGCCAAAAACATTCAGTACTTC	CASSQEWLASGSVILAKNIQYF
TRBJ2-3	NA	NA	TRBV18	TGTGCCAGCTCACCACCGTTATCGACCCGAGGGCGCACAGATACGCAGTATTTT	CASSPPLSTRGRTDTQYF
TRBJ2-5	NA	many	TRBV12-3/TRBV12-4	TGTGCCAGCAGTTTACGGGGCGACCGAGAGACCCAGTACTTC	CASSLRGDRETQYF
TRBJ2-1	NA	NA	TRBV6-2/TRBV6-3	TGTGCCAGCAGTTTCAGCGGGCTCTACAATGAGCAGTTCTTC	CASSFSGLYNEQFF
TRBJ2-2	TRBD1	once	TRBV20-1	TGCAGTGCTACACAGGGGGCTCGTGGGGAGCTGTTTTTT	CSATQGARGELFF
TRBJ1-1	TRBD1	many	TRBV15	TGTGCCACCAGCAGAGGCAGGGGGGGAGTGAACACTGAAGCTTTCTTT	CATSRGRGGVNTEAFF
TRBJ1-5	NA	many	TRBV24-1	TGTGCCACCTCTGACGGAAATCAGCCCCAGCATTTT	CATSDGNQPQHF
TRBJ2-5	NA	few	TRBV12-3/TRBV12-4	TGTGCCAGCAGTTTTCCGCAGGGTAGGGAGACCCAGTACTTC	CASSFPQGRETQYF
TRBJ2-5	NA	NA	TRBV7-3	TGTGCCAGCAGCGTAACAGAGGCCCGGGGGACCCAGTACTTC	CASSVTEARGTQYF
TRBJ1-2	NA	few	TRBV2	TGTGCCAGCAGTGACACGGCGAGGGTCTATGGCTACACCTTC	CASSDTARVYGYTF
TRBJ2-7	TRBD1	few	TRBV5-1	TGCGCCAGCAGCCGCACCGGGACAGGGGGGTACGAGCAGTACTTC	CASSRTGTGGYEQYF
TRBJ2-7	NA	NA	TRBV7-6	TGTGCCAGCAGCGACGTAGGGGGAGTCAACGAGCAGTACTTC	CASSDVGGVNEQYF
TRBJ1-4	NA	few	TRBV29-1	TGCAGCGCCGCCCATCCAACTAATGAAAAACTGTTTTTT	CSAAHPTNEKLFF
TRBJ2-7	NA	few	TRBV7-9	TGTGCCAGCAGCTCGCAAGACGAGCAGTACTTC	CASSSQDEQYF
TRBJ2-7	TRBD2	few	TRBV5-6	TGTGCCAGCAGCACCCCGGGACTAGCGGACTACGAGCAGTACTTC	CASSTPGLADYEQYF
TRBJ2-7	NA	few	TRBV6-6	TGTGCCAGCAGATGGACCGGTCTCGAGCAGTACTTC	CASRWTGLEQYF
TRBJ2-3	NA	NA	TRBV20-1	TGCAGTGCTAGAGATCAGGGGCGGGCTAGCACAGATACGCAGTATTTT	CSARDQGRASTDTQYF
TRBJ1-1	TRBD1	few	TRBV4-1	TGCGCCAGCAGCCAGGGACAGCCCTTTGAAGCTTTCTTT	CASSQGQPFEAFF
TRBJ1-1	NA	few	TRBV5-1	TGCGCCAGCAGGTCAGGGGCCATGAACACTGAAGCTTTCTTT	CASRSGAMNTEAFF
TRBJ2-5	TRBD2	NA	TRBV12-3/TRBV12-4	TGTGCCAGCAGTTCCGGGACTAGGGGACGAGAGACCCAGTACTTC	CASSSGTRGRETQYF